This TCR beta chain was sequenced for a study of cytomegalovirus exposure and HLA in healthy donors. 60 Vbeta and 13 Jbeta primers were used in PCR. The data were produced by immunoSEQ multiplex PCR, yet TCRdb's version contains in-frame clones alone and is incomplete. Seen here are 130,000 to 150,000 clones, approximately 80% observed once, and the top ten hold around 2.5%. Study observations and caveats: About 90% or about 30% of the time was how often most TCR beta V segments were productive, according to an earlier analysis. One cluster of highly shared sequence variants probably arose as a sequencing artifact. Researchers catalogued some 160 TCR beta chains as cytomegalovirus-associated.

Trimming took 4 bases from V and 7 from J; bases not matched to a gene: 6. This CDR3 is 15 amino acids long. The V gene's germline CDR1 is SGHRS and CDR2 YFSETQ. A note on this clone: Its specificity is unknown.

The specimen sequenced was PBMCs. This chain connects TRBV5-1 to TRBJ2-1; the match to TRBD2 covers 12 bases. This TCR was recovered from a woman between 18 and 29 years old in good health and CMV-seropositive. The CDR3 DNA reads TGCGCCAGCAGCGTGGGACTAGCGGGTCATAATGAGCAGTTCTTC. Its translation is CASSVGLAGHNEQFF.